The TCR beta chain described here comes from a study of CD8+CD57+ T cells in acquired aplastic anemia (dated by TCRdb to 2016 to 2019). General notes on the study: A mean of about 3.2 ug of DNA, ranging from roughly 0.19 to 27.4 ug, was extracted from sorted CD4+ and CD8+ cells. CD8+CD57+ expansion was defined as a frequency above the mean frequency observed in healthy subjects.

Broad study findings and their caveats: Patients and healthy controls showed no significant difference in CD8+ Simpson's diversity (P=0.060). Although around 30 CD8+ CDR3 sequences were shared by patients and controls, these sequences appeared highly expressed in patients and within the immunodominant clones of patients.

Remarks on this clonotype: Which antigen it targets is not known. Within one base of it there is no much larger clone, and no base qualities were kept.

The patients picked for sequencing were ones in whom flow cytometry had shown an expansion of CD8+CD57+ cells. Every patient had a diagnosis of severe acquired aplastic anemia based on International Study of Aplastic Anemia and Agranulocytosis and Camitta criteria. No patient had received any therapy when blood was sampled. TCR repertoires of sorted CD4+ and CD8+ blood T cells from severe aplastic anemia patients and healthy subjects were deep-sequenced in the study. Patients were enrolled in the USA under clinicaltrials.gov protocols 00001620, 01623167, 00001397, 00071045, 00081523 and 00961064. Ficoll-Paque density gradient centrifugation was used to isolate peripheral blood mononuclear cells. Before DNA extraction, CD4+ and CD8+ T cells were sorted with FACS or magnetic beads. The junction shows trimming of 5 bases on V and 2 bases on J, plus 17 bases between the germline ends. The germline V gene (reference sequence) specifies SGHAT as CDR1 and FQDESV as CDR2. The CDR3 goes from the cysteine to the phenylalanine over 16 residues. The entry retains the CDR3 DNA only, 48 bases that are in frame from base 1.

Profiling of TCR beta VDJ combinations and CDR3 sequences used genomic DNA as the template. TCR repertoire sequencing was run on an Illumina HiSeq 2000. The paper's processing steps were these. TRBV/TRBJ rearrangement plots, CDR3 size and DJ length profiles, and Simpson's diversity index were used to evaluate the repertoires. The most abundant DNA sequence in the deep sequencing data was defined as the immunodominant clone. CDR3 amino acid sequences were checked for sharing across subjects and were also compared against the VDJdb database and published repertoires. TCRdb ran its own pipeline on the public reads, namely fastp trimming at Q25 and MiXCR clone calling, and kept in-frame beta chains. Every entry covers one CDR3 protein and lists the most common genes and DNA from its rows. The V and J calls follow TCRdb's processing rather than the paper's. The table for this sample lists approximately 59,000 distinct CDR3 sequences; approximately 54% of them were counted only once. The ten largest clones add up to 15% to 20% of the sample.

Input material: sorted CD4+, CD8+, or CD8+CD57+ T cells (not recorded which) from PBMCs. Here the chain combines TRBV11-1 and TRBJ2-3; a confident D gene designation cannot be given. The clonotype originates from a human donor with aplastic anemia. The CDR3 protein is CASSPRPDGYTDTQYF. The nucleotide sequence reads as follows: TGTGCCAGCAGCCCACGCCCGGACGGCTACACAGATACGCAGTATTTT.